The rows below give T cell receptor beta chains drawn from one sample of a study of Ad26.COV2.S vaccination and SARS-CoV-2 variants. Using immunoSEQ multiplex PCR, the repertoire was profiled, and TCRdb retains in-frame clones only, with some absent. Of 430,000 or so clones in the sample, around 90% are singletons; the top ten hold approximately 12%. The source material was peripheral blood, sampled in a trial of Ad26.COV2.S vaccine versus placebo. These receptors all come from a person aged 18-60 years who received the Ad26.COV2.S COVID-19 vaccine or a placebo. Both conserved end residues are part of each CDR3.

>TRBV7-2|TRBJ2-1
CASSSAAGGPYNEQFF
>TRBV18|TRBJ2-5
CASSPGSAVGETQYF
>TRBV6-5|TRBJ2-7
CASSYSITQPYEQYF
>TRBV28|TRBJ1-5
CASSLIGQPQHF
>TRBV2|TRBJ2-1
CASEQGRVYEQFF
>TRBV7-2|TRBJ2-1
CASSLGLLHNEQFF
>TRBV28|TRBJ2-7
CASRPGQRMYEQYF
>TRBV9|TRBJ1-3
CASSVDGGTGNTIYF
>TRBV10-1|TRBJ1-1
CASSEREGTEAFF
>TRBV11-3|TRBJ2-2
CASSLVLGELFF
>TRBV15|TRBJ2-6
CATSGRTGILSGANVLTF
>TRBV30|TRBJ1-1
CAWREGETEAFF
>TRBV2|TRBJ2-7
CASKGASSYEQYF
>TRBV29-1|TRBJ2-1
CSVVGGRAGLEQFF